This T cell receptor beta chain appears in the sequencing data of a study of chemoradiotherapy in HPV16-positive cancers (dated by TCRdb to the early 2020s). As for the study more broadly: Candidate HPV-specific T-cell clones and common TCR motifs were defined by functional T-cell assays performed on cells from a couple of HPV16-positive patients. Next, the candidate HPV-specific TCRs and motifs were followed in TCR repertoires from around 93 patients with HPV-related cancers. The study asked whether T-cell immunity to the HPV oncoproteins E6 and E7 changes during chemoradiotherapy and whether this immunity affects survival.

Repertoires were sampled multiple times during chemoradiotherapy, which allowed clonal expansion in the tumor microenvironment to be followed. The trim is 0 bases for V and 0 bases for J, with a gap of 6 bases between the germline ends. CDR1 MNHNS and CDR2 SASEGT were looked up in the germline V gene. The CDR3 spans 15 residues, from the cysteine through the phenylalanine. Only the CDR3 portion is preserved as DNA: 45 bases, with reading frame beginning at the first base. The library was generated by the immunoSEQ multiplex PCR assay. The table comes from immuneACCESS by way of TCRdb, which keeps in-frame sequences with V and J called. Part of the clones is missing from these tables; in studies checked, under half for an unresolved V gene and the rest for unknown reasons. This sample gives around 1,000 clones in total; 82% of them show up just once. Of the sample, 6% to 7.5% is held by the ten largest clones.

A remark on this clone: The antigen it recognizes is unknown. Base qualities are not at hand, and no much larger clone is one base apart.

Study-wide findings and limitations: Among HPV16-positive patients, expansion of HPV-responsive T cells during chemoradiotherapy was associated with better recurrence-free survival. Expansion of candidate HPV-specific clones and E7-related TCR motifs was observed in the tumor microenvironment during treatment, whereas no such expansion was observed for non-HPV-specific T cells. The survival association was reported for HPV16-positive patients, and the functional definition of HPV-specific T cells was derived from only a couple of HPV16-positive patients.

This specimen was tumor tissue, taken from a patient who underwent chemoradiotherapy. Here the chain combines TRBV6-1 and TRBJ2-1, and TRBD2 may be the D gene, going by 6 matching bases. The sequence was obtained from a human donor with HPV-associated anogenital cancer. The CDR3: CASSEASGSYNEQFF. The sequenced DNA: TGTGCCAGCAGTGAAGCTAGCGGCTCCTACAATGAGCAGTTCTTC.